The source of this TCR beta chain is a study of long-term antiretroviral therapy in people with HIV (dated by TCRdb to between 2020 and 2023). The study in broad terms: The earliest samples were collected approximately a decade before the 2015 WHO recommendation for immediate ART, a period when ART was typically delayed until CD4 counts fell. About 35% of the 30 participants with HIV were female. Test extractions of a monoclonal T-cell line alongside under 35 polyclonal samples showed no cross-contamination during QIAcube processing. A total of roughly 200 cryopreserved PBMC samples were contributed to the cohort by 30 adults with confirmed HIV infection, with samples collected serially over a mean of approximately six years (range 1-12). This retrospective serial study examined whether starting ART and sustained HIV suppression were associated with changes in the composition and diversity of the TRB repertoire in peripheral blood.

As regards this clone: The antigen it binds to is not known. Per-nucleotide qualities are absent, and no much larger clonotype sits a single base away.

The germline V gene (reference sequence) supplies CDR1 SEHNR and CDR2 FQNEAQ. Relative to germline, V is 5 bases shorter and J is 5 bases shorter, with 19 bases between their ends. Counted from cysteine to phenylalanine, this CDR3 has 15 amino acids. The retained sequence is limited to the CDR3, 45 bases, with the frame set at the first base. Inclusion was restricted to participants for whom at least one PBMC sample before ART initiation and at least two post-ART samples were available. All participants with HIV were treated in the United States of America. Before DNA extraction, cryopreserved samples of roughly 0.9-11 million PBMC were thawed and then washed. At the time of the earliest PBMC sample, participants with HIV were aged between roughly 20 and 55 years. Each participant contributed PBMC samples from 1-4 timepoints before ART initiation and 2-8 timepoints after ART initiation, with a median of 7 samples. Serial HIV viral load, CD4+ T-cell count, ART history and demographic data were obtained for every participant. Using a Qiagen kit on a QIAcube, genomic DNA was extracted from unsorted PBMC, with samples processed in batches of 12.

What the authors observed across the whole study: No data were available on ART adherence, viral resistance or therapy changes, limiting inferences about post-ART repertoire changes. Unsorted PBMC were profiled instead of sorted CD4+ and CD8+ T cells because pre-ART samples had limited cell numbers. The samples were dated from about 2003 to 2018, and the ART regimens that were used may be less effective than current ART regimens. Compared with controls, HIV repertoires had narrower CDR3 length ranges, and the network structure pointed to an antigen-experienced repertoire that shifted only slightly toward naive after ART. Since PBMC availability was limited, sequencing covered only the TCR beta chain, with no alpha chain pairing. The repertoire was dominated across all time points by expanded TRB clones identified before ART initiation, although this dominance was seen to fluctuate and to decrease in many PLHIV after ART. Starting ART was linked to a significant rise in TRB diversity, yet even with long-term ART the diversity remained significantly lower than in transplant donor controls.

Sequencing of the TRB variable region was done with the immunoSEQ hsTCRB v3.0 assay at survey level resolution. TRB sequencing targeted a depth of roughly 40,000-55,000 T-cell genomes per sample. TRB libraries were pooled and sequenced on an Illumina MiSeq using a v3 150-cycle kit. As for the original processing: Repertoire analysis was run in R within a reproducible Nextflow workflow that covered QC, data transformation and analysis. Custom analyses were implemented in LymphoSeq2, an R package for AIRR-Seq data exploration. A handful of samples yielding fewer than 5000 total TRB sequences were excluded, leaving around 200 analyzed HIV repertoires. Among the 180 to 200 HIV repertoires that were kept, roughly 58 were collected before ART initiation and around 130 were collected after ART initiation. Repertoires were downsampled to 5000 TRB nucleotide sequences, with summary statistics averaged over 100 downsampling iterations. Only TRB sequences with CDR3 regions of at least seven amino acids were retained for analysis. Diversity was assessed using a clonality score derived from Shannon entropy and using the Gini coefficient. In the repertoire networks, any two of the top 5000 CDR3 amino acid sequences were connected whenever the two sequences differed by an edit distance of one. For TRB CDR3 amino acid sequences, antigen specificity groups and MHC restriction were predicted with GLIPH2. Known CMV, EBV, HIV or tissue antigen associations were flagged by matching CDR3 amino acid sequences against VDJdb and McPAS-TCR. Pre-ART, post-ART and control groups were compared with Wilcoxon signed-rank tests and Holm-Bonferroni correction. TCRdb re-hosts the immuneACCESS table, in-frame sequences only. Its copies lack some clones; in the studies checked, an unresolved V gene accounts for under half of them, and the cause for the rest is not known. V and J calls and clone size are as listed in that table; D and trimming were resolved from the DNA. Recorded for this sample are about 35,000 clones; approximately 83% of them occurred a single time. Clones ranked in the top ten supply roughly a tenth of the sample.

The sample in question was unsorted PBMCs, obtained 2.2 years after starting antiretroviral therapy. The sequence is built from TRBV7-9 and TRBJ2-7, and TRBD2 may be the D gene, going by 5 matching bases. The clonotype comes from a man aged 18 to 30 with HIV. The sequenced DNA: TGTGCCAGCAGCGACGACAAATTGAGGGTCCACGAGCAGTACTTC. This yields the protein CASSDDKLRVHEQYF.